This passage covers 18 T cell receptor beta chains from one sample sequenced in a study of blood T cell repertoires in COVID-19. The method was immunoSEQ multiplex PCR; TCRdb's version includes in-frame clones alone and lacks a portion of them. Altogether over 200,000 clones are present, around nine tenths being singletons, with the ten largest covering around 2.8%. Input material: peripheral blood. These receptors all stem from a woman in her sixties with acute or convalescent COVID-19.

With regard to this clone: The junction departs from germline at one end; a sequencing error may be responsible. J is TRBJ2-2 and V is TRBV5-1; D ambiguous. CDR1 is SGHRS and CDR2 is YFSETQ in the germline V gene. The CDR3 spans 12 residues. The CDR3 protein is CASRLESRELFF. The CDR3 DNA sequence: TGCGCCAGCAGATTGGAGAGCCGGGAGCTGTTTTTT.

The chain couples TRBV4-2 to TRBJ1-4, with no clear D. Deletions cut 2 bases from V and 6 bases from J, with 13 bases between. CDR1 and CDR2 (germline): LGHNA, YNFKEQ. This CDR3 is built from 15 residues. The CDR3 region is CASSQLTPPDEKLFF. The CDR3, as DNA: TGTGCCAGCAGCCAACTGACTCCCCCGGATGAAAAACTGTTTTTT.

This chain uses TRBV9 with TRBJ1-5; tentatively, D is TRBD1 (5 bases). This CDR3 is 14 amino acids long. With 3 bases removed from V and 0 bases from J, the gap between germline ends came to 7 bases. CDR1 SGDLS and CDR2 YYNGEE come from the germline V gene. The CDR3 bases are TGTGCCAGCAGCGGGGGCCTTAGCAATCAGCCCCAGCATTTT. This encodes CASSGGLSNQPQHF.

V gene TRBV7-6 combines with J gene TRBJ2-2; 10 bases line up with TRBD1. The CDR3 extends over 16 amino acids. CDR1 is SGHVS and CDR2 is FNYEAQ in the germline V gene. Trimming removed 5 bases from V and 6 bases from J; junction bases left unmatched: 9. CDR3 nucleotides: TGTGCCAGCAGCCCCCGGACAGGGGGAGGCCCCGGGGAGCTGTTTTTT. This encodes CASSPRTGGGPGELFF.

This chain connects TRBV2 to TRBJ2-1; D not certain. V was cut by 8 bases and J by 5 bases, with 4 bases left in between. The CDR3 contains 10 residues. Germline lookup yields CDR1 SNHLY and CDR2 FYNNEI. The CDR3 loop reads CASGDNEQFF. The DNA of the CDR3 is TGTGCCAGCGGAGACAATGAGCAGTTCTTC.

This sequence joins TRBV6-5 and TRBJ2-5; D is uncertain. This CDR3 contains 13 residues. V lost 11 bases to trimming and J lost 5 bases, with 18 bases between them. Per the germline V gene, CDR1 is MNHEY and CDR2 is SVGAGI. The CDR3 sequence: CAASKRLKETQYF. The CDR3 coding sequence is TGTGCCGCCAGCAAGCGTCTTAAGGAGACCCAGTACTTC.

The gene calls are TRBV19 and TRBJ2-7, with 8 positions matching TRBD1. J was trimmed by 2 bases and V by 6 bases; bases with no gene match: 9. This CDR3 has 15 residues. The V gene's germline CDR1 is LNHDA and CDR2 SQIVND (reference sequence). In nucleotides, the CDR3 is TGTGCCAGTAGACCAAGACAGGGGCCCACCTACGAGCAGTACTTC. This translates into CASRPRQGPTYEQYF.

Notes on this clone: A read error may account for a junction end that differs from germline. This chain links TRBV7-7 with TRBJ1-1, with D maybe TRBD1 (6 bases). Germline CDR1 reads SSHAT; CDR2 reads FNYEAQ (reference sequence). CDR3 size: 13 residues. The CDR3 reads CASSKGVNTEAFF. Here the CDR3 DNA reads TGTGCTAGCAGCAAGGGGGTGAACACTGAAGCTTTCTTT.

The chain employs TRBV6-5 and TRBJ2-5, with TRBD1 identical over 7 bases. Per germline, CDR1 MNHEY and CDR2 SVGAGI. The CDR3 extends over 14 amino acids. V lost 6 bases, J lost 4 bases, and 8 bases stayed unmatched. The CDR3 nucleotides read TGTGCCAGCAGCGCCGGACAGGCGACAGAGACCCAGTACTTC. Its protein product is CASSAGQATETQYF.

The chain employs TRBV5-6 and TRBJ1-4, with 7 nucleotides matching TRBD1. The CDR3 loop spans 14 amino acids. CDR1 SGHDT and CDR2 YYEEEE come from the germline V gene. With 3 bases clipped from V and 5 bases from J, the junction kept 4 bases outside the gene matches. Written as DNA, the CDR3 is TGTGCCAGCAGCTCCGGGACAGACAATGAAAAACTGTTTTTT. The encoded protein is CASSSGTDNEKLFF.

The chain joins TRBV2 to TRBJ1-2, with 9 bases fitting TRBD1. The V gene end was trimmed by 6 bases and the J gene end by 2 bases; junction bases not matched to a gene: 4. The CDR3 totals 14 residues. CDR1 and CDR2 from the germline V gene are SNHLY and FYNNEI. CDR3 bases: TGTGCCAGCAGCTTTGGACAGGGGAACTATGGCTACACCTTC. Its protein is CASSFGQGNYGYTF.

This chain uses TRBV2 with TRBJ2-4; TRBD1 agrees at 8 bases. V was pared by 4 bases and J by 1 base, with 0 bases of the junction left unmatched. The CDR3 loop spans 14 amino acids. CDR1 is SNHLY and CDR2 is FYNNEI in the germline V gene. This chain's CDR3 is CASSGDRAKNIQYF. As DNA, the CDR3 is TGTGCCAGCAGTGGGGACAGGGCCAAAAACATTCAGTACTTC.

This chain connects TRBV28 to TRBJ2-6; D is perhaps TRBD2 (6 bases). The ends were cut back, 8 bases at V and 2 bases at J, with 10 bases in the middle. The CDR3 has 14 amino acids. Germline V lookup: CDR1 MDHEN, CDR2 SYDVKM. The CDR3, as DNA: TGTGCCAGCCGGAGGGGACCTGGGGCCAACGTCCTGACTTTC. This translates into CASRRGPGANVLTF.

V is TRBV30 and J is TRBJ2-2; 7 positions agree with TRBD2. V shed 3 bases, J shed 6 bases, and the junction held 1 base outside the gene matches. This CDR3 spans 12 amino acids. Looked up from germline, CDR1 is GTSNPN and CDR2 is SVGIG (reference sequence). CDR3 sequence reads: CAWRAGAGELFF. DNA for the CDR3: TGTGCCTGGAGGGCGGGGGCCGGGGAGCTGTTTTTT.

This chain joins TRBV4-3 and TRBJ2-7; 10 bases match TRBD1. V lost 5 bases to trimming and J lost 1 base; unmatched junction nucleotides: 8. The CDR3 runs to 16 residues. CDR1 is LGHNA and CDR2 is YSLEER in the germline V gene. The CDR3 DNA follows: TGCGCCAGCAGCTATTCCGGGACAGGGGAGTCCTACGAGCAGTACTTC. Its protein is CASSYSGTGESYEQYF.

This clone was seen only a few times. The gene calls are TRBV7-3 and TRBJ2-2, with D unclear. Looked up from germline, CDR1 is SGHTA and CDR2 is FQGTGA. The CDR3 spans 13 residues. V lost 2 bases to trimming and J lost 2 bases, with 3 bases between them. The CDR3 here is CASSLLNTGELFF. The DNA of the CDR3 is TGTGCCAGCAGCTTATTAAACACCGGGGAGCTGTTTTTT.

The rearrangement uses TRBV9 and TRBJ2-5; 7 bases are shared with TRBD2. The CDR3 runs 14 residues. Looked up from germline, CDR1 is SGDLS and CDR2 is YYNGEE. V lost 0 bases and J lost 5; bases outside the gene matches: 4. CDR3 sequence: CASSVDGGRETQYF. CDR3 in DNA: TGTGCCAGCAGCGTAGACGGGGGGAGGGAGACCCAGTACTTC. The variable domain in full, completed from reference TRBV9 and TRBJ2-5, reads DSGVTQTPKHLITATGQRVTLRCSPRSGDLSVYWYQQSLDQGLQFLIQYYNGEERAKGNILERFSAQQFPDLHSELNLSSLELGDSALYFCASSVDGGRETQYFGPGTRLLVL.

This chain joins TRBV29-1 and TRBJ1-2; 7 bases are shared with TRBD1. The germline V gene encodes CDR1 SQVTM and CDR2 ANQGSEA. The CDR3 is 15 amino acids. After removal of 1 base from V and 5 bases from J, the junction contained 10 bases not matched to a gene. The CDR3 is CSVEGSGQPIYGYTF. CDR3 in DNA: TGCAGCGTTGAAGGCTCGGGACAGCCTATTTATGGCTACACCTTC.